This T cell receptor beta chain stems from a study of T-cell reconstitution after alpha-beta-depleted transplantation in children. The study's findings and limits: At the one-year point after transplant, T-cell counts and TCRbeta diversity were found to come mostly from T cells that had been newly produced.

For TCRbeta, the library was prepared with unique molecular identifiers. Via MiXCR, TCRdb re-called the PCR reads, giving one row per CDR3 protein. The table has 300,000 or so distinct CDR3 sequences, roughly 21% seen once. This clonotype has just a few counts. The antigen is unknown. The specimen comprised PBMCs, mostly from graft donor cells, sampled 180 days after TCRalphabeta/CD19-depleted stem cell transplant. This receptor was taken from a male patient between 5 and 17 years old who had a stem cell transplant for acute lymphoblastic leukemia, so the T cells may come from the graft donor.

The DNA of the CDR3 is TGTGCCAGCAGTGGATCTCCGGGACTAGCGGGAGTGGGGATCTACGAGCAGTACTTC. This codes for CASSGSPGLAGVGIYEQYF. The chain is built from TRBV12-3 or TRBV12-4 and TRBJ2-7; the match to TRBD2 covers 14 bases. J lost 3 bases, V lost 5 bases, and 15 bases had no gene match. CDR3 length equals 19 residues.